One sample yielded the 32 T cell receptor beta chains listed below, sequenced in a study of blood T cell repertoires in COVID-19. The data were produced by immunoSEQ multiplex PCR, yet TCRdb's version contains in-frame clones alone and is incomplete. This table has 200,000 or so clones, just over 85% appearing once. Sequencing was performed on peripheral blood. The receptors come from a man older than 75 with acute or convalescent COVID-19.

The chain's CDR3 is CASSPAGQGPQHF. The CDR3 DNA follows: TGTGCCAGCAGCCCAGCGGGCCAGGGGCCCCAGCATTTT. The J gene is TRBJ1-5, the V gene TRBV5-6; tentatively, D is TRBD1 (5 bases). Trimming shortened V by 4 bases and J by 9 bases, and 14 bases separated the two germline ends. The CDR3 totals 13 residues. Germline CDR1 is SGHDT and CDR2 is YYEEEE.

About this clone: One junction end does not reproduce the germline sequence, and a read error may be involved. The J gene is TRBJ2-2, the V gene TRBV7-3, with 7 bases aligning to TRBD2. The germline V gene encodes CDR1 SGHTA and CDR2 FQGTGA. The CDR3 has 12 residues. CDR3 amino acids: CASSLASGKLFF. For the CDR3, the DNA is TGTGCCAGCAGCTTAGCGAGCGGGAAGCTGTTTTTT.

This clone was counted a single time. The genes are TRBV18 and TRBJ2-1, with 9 bases aligning to TRBD1. The CDR3 loop spans 16 amino acids. CDR1 and CDR2 (germline): KGHSH, LQKENI. J was trimmed by 4 bases and V by 2 bases; bases with no gene match: 6. The chain's CDR3 is CASSPWDRDVYNEQFF. In nucleotides, the CDR3 is TGTGCCAGCTCACCATGGGACAGGGATGTTTACAATGAGCAGTTCTTC.

V usage is TRBV18 and J usage is TRBJ2-3; 7 nucleotides agree with TRBD1. CDR3 length: 15 amino acids. Per germline, CDR1 KGHSH and CDR2 LQKENI. Germline trimming cut 1 base from V and 5 bases from J; bases unmatched to any gene: 6. In DNA, the CDR3 is TGTGCCAGCTCACCACGACAGGGAAATAGAGATACGCAGTATTTT. Protein sequence: CASSPRQGNRDTQYF.

The chain joins TRBV19 to TRBJ1-2, with 7 positions matching TRBD1. The CDR3 runs 14 residues. V was pared by 6 bases and J by 3 bases, with 7 bases of the junction left unmatched. The V gene's germline CDR1 is LNHDA and CDR2 SQIVND (reference sequence). CDR3 nucleotides: TGTGCCAGTAGGGGACAGCCCCAATACTATGGCTACACCTTC. It yields the protein CASRGQPQYYGYTF.

The rearrangement joins TRBV2 to TRBJ2-7; 8 nucleotides match TRBD2. There are 12 residues in the CDR3. V lost 9 bases to trimming and J lost 6 bases; unmatched junction nucleotides: 7. Germline-derived CDR1 and CDR2 are SNHLY and FYNNEI. CDR3 region: CASKRERVEQYF. The CDR3 DNA follows: TGTGCCAGTAAGCGGGAGAGGGTCGAGCAGTACTTC.

J is TRBJ2-7 and V is TRBV15; 13 positions match TRBD2. Trimming at V came to 5 bases and at J to 2 bases, leaving 6 bases not matched to a gene. Germline values: CDR1 LNHNV, CDR2 YYDKDF (reference sequence). The CDR3 loop spans 16 amino acids. For the CDR3, the DNA is TGTGCCACCAGCGAAGGACTAGCGGGGGCCACCTACGAGCAGTACTTC. Translated, it gives CATSEGLAGATYEQYF.

V and J are TRBV2 and TRBJ1-6, with D tentatively TRBD1 (5 bases). The germline V gene has CDR1 SNHLY and CDR2 FYNNEI. Trimming cost V 3 bases and J 7 bases, with 13 bases left between them. The CDR3 sequence is 15 residues long. The CDR3 region has the DNA TGTGCCAGCAGTGATGGGCAGGGTCGGAATTCACCCCTCCACTTT. Protein product: CASSDGQGRNSPLHF.

The rearrangement joins TRBV23-1 to TRBJ2-5, with TRBD1 matching over 10 bases. TRBV23-1 is an ORF, with its function uncertain. The CDR3 sequence is 16 residues long. V shed 4 bases, J shed 5 bases, and the junction held 10 bases outside the gene matches. The CDR3 region is CASSLEVTGGVETQYF. The CDR3 bases are TGCGCCAGCAGTCTGGAAGTGACAGGGGGCGTGGAGACCCAGTACTTC.

V and J are TRBV6-2 or TRBV6-3 and TRBJ2-4, with D possibly being TRBD1 (6 bases). Trimming pared 4 bases from V and 1 base from J, leaving 17 bases between. Germline V gives CDR1 MNHEY, CDR2 SVGEGT. This CDR3 has 17 residues. CDR3 bases: TGTGCCAGCAGTTTCGCCCTGGGGGCGTTTGCCAAAAACATTCAGTACTTC. Translated, it gives CASSFALGAFAKNIQYF.

The rearrangement uses TRBV9 and TRBJ2-7; no clear D gene. This CDR3 contains 14 residues. Trimming cost V 1 base and J 1 base, with 9 bases left between them. CDR1 and CDR2 from the germline V gene are SGDLS and YYNGEE. The CDR3 sequence is CASSVRDKSYEQYV. In DNA form, the CDR3 reads TGTGCCAGCAGCGTAAGAGACAAATCCTACGAGCAGTACGTC.

This chain joins TRBV3-1 (or the pseudogene TRBV3-2) and TRBJ2-1, with D perhaps TRBD2 (6 bases). Trimming removed 2 bases from V and 1 base from J, with 15 bases in between. Per the germline V gene, CDR1 is LGHDT and CDR2 is YNNKEL (reference sequence). This CDR3 contains 17 residues. The CDR3 bases are TGTGCCAGCAGCCAACCGGCAGCCAGCGGGTCCTACAATGAGCAGTTCTTC. This codes for CASSQPAASGSYNEQFF.

The chain uses TRBV5-1 and TRBJ2-5; a weak D match, TRBD1 (6 bases). V dropped 1 base and J dropped 1 base, with 11 bases sitting between them. Germline lookup yields CDR1 SGHRS and CDR2 YFSETQ. The CDR3 spans 15 residues. CDR3 loop: CASSLKQGSQETQYF. The CDR3 nucleotides read TGCGCCAGCAGCTTGAAACAGGGTTCCCAAGAGACCCAGTACTTC.

The V and J genes are TRBV28 and TRBJ2-3; 14 bases align to TRBD2. Looked up from germline, CDR1 is MDHEN and CDR2 is SYDVKM. The junction had 9 bases not matched to a gene; V was cut back by 11 bases and J by 5 bases. CDR3 length equals 15 residues. The CDR3 here is CAGQRGLAGEDTQYF. DNA of the CDR3: TGTGCCGGCCAAAGGGGACTAGCGGGAGAAGATACGCAGTATTTT.

Written as DNA, the CDR3 is TGTGCCAGCAGCCTACTCGGGACTAGCGCAAGCACAGATACGCAGTATTTT. Residues: CASSLLGTSASTDTQYF. This chain joins TRBV3-1 (or the pseudogene TRBV3-2) and TRBJ2-3, with 10 nucleotides matching TRBD2. Per the germline V gene, CDR1 is LGHDT and CDR2 is YNNKEL (reference sequence). The length of the CDR3 is 17 residues. The V and J ends lost 4 bases and 0 bases, in that order; junction bases with no gene match: 7.

The genes are TRBV29-1 and TRBJ1-3, with 9 bases that match TRBD1. Germline assignment: CDR1 SQVTM and CDR2 ANQGSEA. There are 13 residues in the CDR3. J was trimmed by 3 bases and V by 6 bases; bases with no gene match: 3. DNA for the CDR3: TGCAGCGTCTACAGGGGGCTTGGAAACACCATATATTTT. Residues: CSVYRGLGNTIYF.

The chain combines TRBV5-1 with TRBJ2-2; 8 bases agree with TRBD1. Germline V gene data show CDR1 as SGHRS and CDR2 as YFSETQ. The CDR3 has 14 residues. J lost 6 bases, V lost 4 bases, and 5 bases had no gene match. The CDR3 sequence: CASSLRTGSGELFF. CDR3 bases: TGCGCCAGCAGCCTCCGGACAGGGTCCGGGGAGCTGTTTTTT.

This clone was seen a single time. The chain links TRBV5-8 to TRBJ2-1; TRBD1 matches at 7 bases. This CDR3 is 16 amino acids long. The junction had 10 bases not matched to a gene; V was cut back by 0 bases and J by 7 bases. Germline V lookup: CDR1 SGHTS, CDR2 YDEGEE. CDR3 residues: CASSLAGTGVRNEQFF. The CDR3 nucleotides read TGTGCCAGCAGCTTGGCCGGTACAGGGGTAAGGAATGAGCAGTTCTTC.

The chain is built from TRBV19 and TRBJ2-4; tentative D call: TRBD2 (5 bases). CDR1 LNHDA and CDR2 SQIVND come from the germline V gene (reference sequence). The germline V and J ends were trimmed by 4 bases and 8 bases, with 15 bases remaining between them. The length of the CDR3 is 14 residues. CDR3 in amino acids: CASSTRTLGDIQYF. The CDR3 bases are TGTGCCAGTAGTACCAGGACGCTCGGGGACATTCAGTACTTC.

This clone appeared a few times. This chain connects TRBV29-1 to TRBJ1-1; no clear D gene. The CDR3 is 11 amino acids. Deletions cut 7 bases from V and 1 base from J, with 7 bases between. The germline gives CDR1 SQVTM, CDR2 ANQGSEA. The CDR3 region is CSAGRNTEAFF. CDR3 DNA sequence: TGCAGCGCCGGGAGGAACACTGAAGCTTTCTTT.

This chain uses TRBV7-2 with TRBJ1-3; the D gene is possibly TRBD1 (5 bases). CDR3 length: 17 amino acids. V was shortened by 7 bases and J by 0 bases, with 19 bases between the two germline ends. Germline values: CDR1 SGHTA, CDR2 FQGNSA. The CDR3 DNA reads TGTGCCAGCACCATATCCGGGGGAGGGTACTCTGGAAACACCATATATTTT. Translated, it gives CASTISGGGYSGNTIYF.

The rearrangement joins TRBV18 to TRBJ2-2, with a possible D match to TRBD1 (5 bases). V was clipped by 1 base and J by 4 bases, with 10 bases between them. From germline, CDR1 is KGHSH and CDR2 LQKENI. The CDR3 contains 15 residues. For the CDR3, the DNA is TGTGCCAGCTCACCACAGGGGTCGGGCACCGGGGAGCTGTTTTTT. The encoded protein is CASSPQGSGTGELFF.

The chain carries TRBV21-1 and TRBJ2-7; the table gives TRBD2 as D, unverified against the DNA. TRBV21-1 represents a pseudogene. CDR3 length: 15 residues. Here the CDR3 reads CARVLRREDQYEQYV. DNA for the CDR3: TGTGCCAGGGTGCTGAGGCGGGAGGACCAATACGAGCAGTACGTC.

The rearrangement uses TRBV15 and TRBJ2-7; 7 bases line up with TRBD2. The CDR3 covers 14 residues. CDR1 and CDR2 (germline): LNHNV, YYDKDF (reference sequence). With V trimmed by 0 bases and J by 6 bases, 5 bases remained unmatched. CDR3 region: CATSREEGGFEQYF. The CDR3 bases are TGTGCCACCAGCAGAGAGGAGGGAGGGTTCGAGCAGTACTTC.

The chain uses TRBV5-1 and TRBJ1-4; 7 bases line up with TRBD1. V was clipped by 3 bases and J by 5 bases; unmatched bases: 7. This CDR3 spans 15 amino acids. CDR1 is SGHRS and CDR2 is YFSETQ in the germline V gene. CDR3 sequence reads: CASSSSGTVNEKLFF. CDR3 nucleotide sequence: TGCGCCAGCAGCTCCTCCGGGACAGTCAATGAAAAACTGTTTTTT.

The chain has TRBV11-2 and TRBJ2-1, with 7 nucleotides matching TRBD1. CDR1 SGHAT and CDR2 FQNNGV come from the germline V gene. The CDR3 loop spans 17 amino acids. V shed 4 bases, J shed 6 bases, and the junction held 15 bases outside the gene matches. For the CDR3, the DNA is TGTGCCAGCAGCTCCACCTTCTCGGGACAGTGGGGCAATGAGCAGTTCTTC. As protein: CASSSTFSGQWGNEQFF.

V is TRBV5-1 and J is TRBJ1-1; 7 bases match TRBD1. CDR1 and CDR2 (germline): SGHRS, YFSETQ. With V trimmed by 4 bases and J by 4 bases, 13 bases remained unmatched. The CDR3 spans 16 residues. CDR3 in DNA: TGCGCCAGCAGCCTTAACACCGTAGGGGGCTCCACTGAAGCTTTCTTT. Translation gives CASSLNTVGGSTEAFF.

Of note for this clone: Other DNA sequences of this sample code for an identical CDR3. The J gene is TRBJ1-2, the V gene TRBV7-9, with 7 bases identical to TRBD1. Trimming cost V 1 base and J 8 bases; bases outside gene matches: 4. Looked up from germline, CDR1 is SEHNR and CDR2 is FQNEAQ (reference sequence). This CDR3 has 13 amino acids. As DNA, the CDR3 is TGTGCCAGCAGCTTAGTAGGGGGCGTCGGCTACACCTTC. It translates to CASSLVGGVGYTF. Drawing the rest from reference TRBV7-9 and TRBJ1-2, the complete variable domain is DTGVSQNPRHKITKRGQNVTFRCDPISEHNRLYWYRQTLGQGPEFLTYFQNEAQLEKSRLLSDRFSAERPKGSFSTLEIQRTEQGDSAMYLCASSLVGGVGYTFGSGTRLTVV.

The chain carries TRBV30 and TRBJ1-1; D perhaps matches TRBD1 (6 bases). V lost 4 bases to trimming and J lost 8 bases, with 14 bases between them. The CDR3 contains 12 residues. In germline, CDR1 is GTSNPN, CDR2 SVGIG (reference sequence). CDR3: CAWTPWGREAFF. The CDR3 region has the DNA TGTGCCTGGACCCCTTGGGGGCGAGAAGCTTTCTTT.

The chain uses TRBV29-1 and TRBJ2-5; TRBD2 matches 8 bases. Germline-derived CDR1 and CDR2 are SQVTM and ANQGSEA. V was pared by 3 bases and J by 2 bases, with 5 bases of the junction left unmatched. The CDR3 length is 14 residues. The CDR3 protein is CSVDGASGQETQYF. Written as DNA, the CDR3 is TGCAGCGTTGATGGGGCTAGCGGGCAAGAGACCCAGTACTTC. Full variable domain (rest looked up from reference TRBV29-1 and TRBJ2-5): SAVISQKPSRDICQRGTSLTIQCQVDSQVTMMFWYRQQPGQSLTLIATANQGSEATYESGFVIDKFPISRPNLTFSTLTVSNMSPEDSSIYLCSVDGASGQETQYFGPGTRLLVL.

The chain carries TRBV30 and TRBJ2-7, with 10 bases aligning to TRBD2. Trimming took 0 bases from V and 2 from J; bases not matched to a gene: 4. Germline V gene data show CDR1 as GTSNPN and CDR2 as SVGIG (reference sequence). This CDR3 region has 15 residues. CDR3 loop: CAWSVLAGVTYEQYF. The DNA for the CDR3 is TGTGCCTGGAGTGTGCTAGCGGGGGTGACCTACGAGCAGTACTTC. The full variable domain, in which reference TRBV30 and TRBJ2-7 provide the parts outside the CDR3, is SQTIHQWPATLVQPVGSPLSLECTVEGTSNPNLYWYRQAAGRGLQLLFYSVGIGQISSEVPQNLSASRPQDRQFILSSKKLLLSDSGFYLCAWSVLAGVTYEQYFGPGTRLTVT.

The rearrangement uses TRBV7-2 and TRBJ1-2, with D perhaps matching TRBD1 (5 bases). Germline V gene sequence: CDR1 SGHTA, CDR2 FQGNSA. The CDR3 has 15 residues. The V end lost 2 bases, the J end lost 6 bases, and 16 bases lay between the germline ends. As DNA, the CDR3 is TGTGCCAGCAGCTTAATTCAGGGCGGGAGGGATGGCTACACCTTC. Amino acids: CASSLIQGGRDGYTF.